The 13 T cell receptor beta chains given below trace back to one sample, sequenced in a study of graft-versus-host responses after intestinal transplantation. The protocol was immunoSEQ multiplex PCR, while the TCRdb copy is restricted to in-frame clones and leaves out a portion. The profile shows under 85,000 clones, roughly 87% of them singletons. No antigens are known for them. The material was unstimulated CD8+ T cells sorted from spleen or lymph node cells, obtained before intestinal transplant. The receptors were gathered from a human donor who received an intestinal transplant.

Details on this clone: This CDR3 is also generated by other DNA sequences in the sample. The chain has TRBV19 and TRBJ1-1, with a tentative D call TRBD1 (5 bases). The V end was cut by 1 base, the J end by 5 bases, with 8 bases between. The CDR3 is made up of 13 amino acids. Germline CDR1 and CDR2: LNHDA and SQIVND (reference sequence). CDR3 DNA sequence: TGTGCCAGTAGTATAGGGGGGGGAACTGAAGCTTTCTTT. Its translation is CASSIGGGTEAFF.

This clone has a single count. Written as DNA, the CDR3 is TGCAGTGCTCCAGGGACAGGGGGCTACACCTTC. Translation: CSAPGTGGYTF. The V call is TRBV20-1, the J call TRBJ1-2; TRBD1 aligns across 9 bases. The CDR3 runs to 11 residues. V lost 5 bases to trimming and J lost 8 bases; unmatched junction nucleotides: 3. Germline CDR1 reads DFQATT; CDR2 reads SNEGSKA (reference sequence).

The V gene is TRBV7-8, the J gene TRBJ2-7; TRBD2 is a possible D gene (7 bases). The CDR3 runs 16 residues. Trimming pared 2 bases from V and 5 bases from J, leaving 19 bases between. Germline V CDR1 and CDR2: SGHVS, FQNEAQ. The CDR3 DNA reads TGTGCCAGCAGCTTAAACTACGGGGGGCCCGGGGACGAGCAGTACTTC. Protein: CASSLNYGGPGDEQYF.

V and J are TRBV29-1 and TRBJ1-1; D not certain. Trimming left V 3 bases short and J 4 bases short, with 15 bases between. Germline V gives CDR1 SQVTM, CDR2 ANQGSEA. The CDR3 extends over 14 amino acids. For the CDR3, the DNA is TGCAGCGTTGATCTGACAAAACTGGGCACTGAAGCTTTCTTT. It yields the protein CSVDLTKLGTEAFF.

This sequence joins TRBV2 and TRBJ1-1; D is unclear. Trimming left V 4 bases short and J 1 base short, with 4 bases between. Germline V gene data show CDR1 as SNHLY and CDR2 as FYNNEI. The CDR3 length is 12 residues. CDR3 loop: CASSAGNTEAFF. The CDR3 coding sequence is TGTGCCAGCAGTGCCGGGAACACTGAAGCTTTCTTT.

The chain joins TRBV11-2 to TRBJ1-2; maybe TRBD1 (6 bases). Germline lookup yields CDR1 SGHAT and CDR2 FQNNGV. The V end was cut by 1 base, the J end by 5 bases, with 17 bases between. This CDR3 contains 16 residues. This CDR3 reads CASSLGYAGTLYGYTF. The CDR3 region has the DNA TGTGCCAGCAGCTTAGGCTACGCCGGGACATTGTATGGCTACACCTTC.

CDR3 loop: CASSQDPDSTGELFF. In DNA form, the CDR3 reads TGTGCCAGCAGCCAAGATCCGGACAGTACCGGGGAGCTGTTTTTT. The chain uses TRBV4-2 and TRBJ2-2, with D perhaps matching TRBD1 (6 bases). CDR1 is LGHNA, CDR2 YNFKEQ, per germline. Trimming took 0 bases from V and 5 from J, leaving 10 bases between them. The CDR3 extends over 15 amino acids.

The chain links TRBV14 to TRBJ2-5, with TRBD2 matching over 8 bases. CDR3 size: 13 residues. Germline V lookup: CDR1 SGHDN, CDR2 FVKESK. J gave up 2 bases and V 8 bases, and 4 bases lay outside the gene matches. CDR3 in amino acids: CASGGLDQETQYF. The CDR3 DNA follows: TGTGCCAGCGGGGGACTAGATCAAGAGACCCAGTACTTC. The full variable domain, its missing parts supplied by reference TRBV14 and TRBJ2-5, is EAGVTQFPSHSVIEKGQTVTLRCDPISGHDNLYWYRRVMGKEIKFLLHFVKESKQDESGMPNNRFLAERTGGTYSTLKVQPAELEDSGVYFCASGGLDQETQYFGPGTRLLVL.

The chain uses TRBV5-6 and TRBJ2-7; D perhaps matches TRBD1 (6 bases). Germline V gene sequence: CDR1 SGHDT, CDR2 YYEEEE. Trimming took off 0 bases at V and 0 bases at J, with 13 bases between the two ends. There are 16 residues in the CDR3. CDR3 sequence: CASSLGSGGHSYEQYF. The CDR3 DNA reads as TGTGCCAGCAGCTTGGGTAGTGGGGGCCACTCCTACGAGCAGTACTTC.

The chain links TRBV19 to TRBJ1-2, with D perhaps matching TRBD1 (5 bases). The CDR3 is 14 amino acids. The germline CDR1 and CDR2 sequences are LNHDA and SQIVND (reference sequence). CDR3 protein: CASLGEGMLNGYTF. DNA of the CDR3: TGTGCTTCACTAGGGGAGGGGATGCTGAATGGCTACACCTTC.

This clone was detected once. The genes are TRBV13 and TRBJ1-6, with D maybe TRBD1 (6 bases). This CDR3 is built from 15 residues. V lost 5 bases to trimming and J lost 1 base, with 9 bases between them. CDR1 is PRHDT and CDR2 is FYEKMQ in the germline V gene (reference sequence). The CDR3 sequence: CASSPTGSYNSPLHF. CDR3 sequence (DNA): TGTGCCAGCAGCCCAACAGGGTCCTATAATTCACCCCTCCACTTT.

The CDR3 region has the DNA TGTGCCAGCAGTTACGCTTCCGGGACTTCAGAGGCTTTCTTT. This sequence encodes CASSYASGTSEAFF. This chain links TRBV6-5 with TRBJ1-1; D may be TRBD1 (5 bases). V lost 2 bases to trimming and J lost 11 bases, with 18 bases between them. This CDR3 has 14 amino acids. Looked up from germline, CDR1 is MNHEY and CDR2 is SVGAGI.

The chain employs TRBV6-6 and TRBJ2-7, with D unresolved. Trimming stripped 8 bases from V and 4 bases from J, with 12 bases between. The CDR3 runs to 12 residues. Germline loops: CDR1 MNHNY, CDR2 SVGAGI (reference sequence). CDR3: CASAPEPYEQYF. CDR3 nucleotide sequence: TGTGCCAGCGCCCCGGAGCCATACGAGCAGTACTTC.